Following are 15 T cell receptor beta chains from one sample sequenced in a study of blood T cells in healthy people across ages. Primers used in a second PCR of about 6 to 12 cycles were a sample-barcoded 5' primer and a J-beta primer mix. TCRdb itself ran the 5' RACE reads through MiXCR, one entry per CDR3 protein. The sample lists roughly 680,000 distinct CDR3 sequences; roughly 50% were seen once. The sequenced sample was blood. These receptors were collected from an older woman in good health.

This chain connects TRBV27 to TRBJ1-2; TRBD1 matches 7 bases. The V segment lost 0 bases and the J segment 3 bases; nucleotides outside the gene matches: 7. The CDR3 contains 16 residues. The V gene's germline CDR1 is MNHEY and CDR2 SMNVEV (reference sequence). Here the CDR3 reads CASSLSWRGQDYGYTF. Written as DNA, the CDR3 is TGTGCCAGCAGTTTATCTTGGAGGGGGCAGGACTATGGCTACACCTTC.

Here the CDR3 DNA reads TGTGCCAGCAGCTTAGAATTTCAGGGAGGGACCGGGGAGCTGTTTTTT. Translated, it gives CASSLEFQGGTGELFF. The chain recombines TRBV7-8 with TRBJ2-2; 7 bases map to TRBD2. Germline-derived CDR1 and CDR2 are SGHVS and FQNEAQ. CDR3 length: 16 residues. Trimming at V came to 1 base and at J to 5 bases, leaving 7 bases not matched to a gene.

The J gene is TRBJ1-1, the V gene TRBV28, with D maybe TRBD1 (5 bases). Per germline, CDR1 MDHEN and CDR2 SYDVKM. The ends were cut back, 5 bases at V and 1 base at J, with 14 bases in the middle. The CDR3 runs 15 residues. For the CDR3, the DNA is TGTGCCAGCAGTCCCCCCGGCAGGGCGAACACTGAAGCTTTCTTT. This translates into CASSPPGRANTEAFF.

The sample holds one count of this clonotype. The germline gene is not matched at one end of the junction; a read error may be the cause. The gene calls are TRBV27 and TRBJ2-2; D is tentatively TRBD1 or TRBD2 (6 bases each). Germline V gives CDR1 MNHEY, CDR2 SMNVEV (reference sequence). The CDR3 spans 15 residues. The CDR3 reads CAGSFRGGTTGELFF. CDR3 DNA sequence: TGTGCCGGCAGTTTTCGTGGCGGGACAACCGGGGAGCTGTTTTTT.

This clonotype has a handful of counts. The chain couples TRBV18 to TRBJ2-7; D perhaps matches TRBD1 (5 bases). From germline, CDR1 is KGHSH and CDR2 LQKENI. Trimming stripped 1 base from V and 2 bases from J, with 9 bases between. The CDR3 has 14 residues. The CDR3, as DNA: TGTGCCAGCTCACCACGGTACAGGCCCTACGAGCAGTACTTC. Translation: CASSPRYRPYEQYF.

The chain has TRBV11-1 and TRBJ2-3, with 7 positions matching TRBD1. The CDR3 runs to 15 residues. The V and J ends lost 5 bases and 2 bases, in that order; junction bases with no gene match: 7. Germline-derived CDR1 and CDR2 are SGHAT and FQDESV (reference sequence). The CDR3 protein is CASSPRDRYTDTQYF. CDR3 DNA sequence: TGTGCCAGCAGCCCTCGGGACAGATACACAGATACGCAGTATTTT.

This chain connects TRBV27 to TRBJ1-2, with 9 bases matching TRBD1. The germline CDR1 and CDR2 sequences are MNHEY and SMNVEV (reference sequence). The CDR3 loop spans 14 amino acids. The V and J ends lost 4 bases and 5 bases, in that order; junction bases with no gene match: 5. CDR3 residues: CASSSGTGWYGYTF. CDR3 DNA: TGTGCCAGCAGTTCCGGGACAGGGTGGTATGGCTACACCTTC.

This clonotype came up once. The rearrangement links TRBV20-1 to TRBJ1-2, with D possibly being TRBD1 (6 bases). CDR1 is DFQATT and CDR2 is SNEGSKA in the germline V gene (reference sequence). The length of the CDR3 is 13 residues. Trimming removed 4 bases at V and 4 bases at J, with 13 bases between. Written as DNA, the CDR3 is TGCAGTGCTAAGAACGCGGACAGCTATGGCTACACCTTC. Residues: CSAKNADSYGYTF.

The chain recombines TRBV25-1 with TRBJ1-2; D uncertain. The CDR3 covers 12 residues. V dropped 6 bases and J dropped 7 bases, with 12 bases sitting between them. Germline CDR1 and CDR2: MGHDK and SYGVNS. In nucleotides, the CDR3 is TGTGCCAGCAGGAGACCTGCCGGTGGCTACACCTTC. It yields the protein CASRRPAGGYTF.

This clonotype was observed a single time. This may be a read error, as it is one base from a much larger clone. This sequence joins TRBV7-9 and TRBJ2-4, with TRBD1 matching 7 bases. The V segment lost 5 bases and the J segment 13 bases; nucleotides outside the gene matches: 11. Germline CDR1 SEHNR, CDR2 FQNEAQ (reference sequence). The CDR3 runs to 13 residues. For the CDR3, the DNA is TGTGCCAGCAGCGTAGGGACAGCGGATTTACAGTACTTC. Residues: CASSVGTADLQYF.

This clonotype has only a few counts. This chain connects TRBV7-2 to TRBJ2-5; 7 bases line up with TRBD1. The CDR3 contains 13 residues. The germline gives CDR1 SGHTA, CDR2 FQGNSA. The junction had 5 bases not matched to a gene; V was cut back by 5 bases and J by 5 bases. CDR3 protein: CASSLTRGETQYF. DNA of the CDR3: TGTGCCAGCAGCCTCACCAGGGGGGAGACCCAGTACTTC.

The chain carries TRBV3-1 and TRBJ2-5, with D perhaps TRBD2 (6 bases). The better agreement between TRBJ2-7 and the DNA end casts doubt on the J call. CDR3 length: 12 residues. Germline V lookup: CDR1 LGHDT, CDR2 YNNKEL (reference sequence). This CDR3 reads CASRRLGDEQYF. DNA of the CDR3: TGTGCCAGCAGAAGACTAGGTGACGAGCAGTACTTC.

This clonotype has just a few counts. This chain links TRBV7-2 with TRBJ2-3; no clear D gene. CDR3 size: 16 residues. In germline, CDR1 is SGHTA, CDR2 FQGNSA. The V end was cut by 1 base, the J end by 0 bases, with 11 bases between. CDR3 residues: CASSLVLGGSTDTQYF. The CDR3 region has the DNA TGTGCCAGCAGCTTAGTTTTAGGCGGCAGCACAGATACGCAGTATTTT.

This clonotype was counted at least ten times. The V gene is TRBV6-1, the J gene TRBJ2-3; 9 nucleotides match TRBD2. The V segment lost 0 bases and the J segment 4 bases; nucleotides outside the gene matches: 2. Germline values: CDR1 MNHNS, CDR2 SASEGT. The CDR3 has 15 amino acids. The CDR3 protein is CASSEASGSPDTQYF. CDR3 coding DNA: TGTGCCAGCAGTGAAGCTAGCGGGAGCCCAGATACGCAGTATTTT.

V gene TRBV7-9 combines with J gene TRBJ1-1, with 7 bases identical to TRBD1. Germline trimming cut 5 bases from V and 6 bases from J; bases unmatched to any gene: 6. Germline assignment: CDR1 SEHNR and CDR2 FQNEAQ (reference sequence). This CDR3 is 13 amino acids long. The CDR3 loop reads CASSGQAGAEAFF. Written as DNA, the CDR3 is TGTGCCAGCAGCGGACAGGCGGGGGCTGAAGCTTTCTTT.